The clone carrying this T cell receptor (beta chain) was seen a handful of times. Its matching antigen is unknown. The sample is drawn from a study of beta chain features in type 1 diabetes. As for the study in general: Cell yields, gender and age were comparable in patients and healthy donors.

As every portion of the isolated RNA was reverse transcribed, the sequencing read expressed TCRB transcripts. Produced via immunoSEQ multiplex PCR; TCRdb's table is partial and in-frame only. The data show approximately 470,000 clones, approximately 31% seen once. Study-wide points: In patients and controls equally, PCR might favor templates that are shorter. cDNA-based reads could over-represent cells with high TCR expression.

V dropped 4 bases and J dropped 2 bases, with 13 bases sitting between them. This CDR3 is 14 amino acids long. CDR1 is SGDLS, CDR2 YYNGEE, per germline. The rearrangement links TRBV9 to TRBJ2-7; D unresolved. The receptor was isolated from a man in his late teens or twenties in good health. Sequencing used naive CD4+ T cells from blood. CDR3 bases: TGTGCCAGCAGCCTCCATCAATACCCCTACGAGCAGTACTTC. Translation gives CASSLHQYPYEQYF.